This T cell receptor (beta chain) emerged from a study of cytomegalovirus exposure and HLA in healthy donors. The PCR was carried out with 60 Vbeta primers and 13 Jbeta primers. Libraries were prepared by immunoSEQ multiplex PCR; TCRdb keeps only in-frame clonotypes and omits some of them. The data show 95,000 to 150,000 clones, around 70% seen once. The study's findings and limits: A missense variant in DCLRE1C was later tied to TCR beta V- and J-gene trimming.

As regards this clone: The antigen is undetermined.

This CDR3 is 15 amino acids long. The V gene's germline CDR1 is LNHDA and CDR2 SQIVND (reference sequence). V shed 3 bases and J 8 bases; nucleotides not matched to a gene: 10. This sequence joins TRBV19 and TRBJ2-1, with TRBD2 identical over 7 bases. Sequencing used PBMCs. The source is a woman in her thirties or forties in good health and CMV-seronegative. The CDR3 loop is CASSIKVGRGDEQFF. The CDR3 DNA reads TGTGCCAGTAGTATCAAAGTGGGCCGGGGGGATGAGCAGTTCTTC. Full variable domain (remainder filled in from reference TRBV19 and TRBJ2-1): DGGITQSPKYLFRKEGQNVTLSCEQNLNHDAMYWYRQDPGQGLRLIYYSQIVNDFQKGDIAEGYSVSREKKESFPLTVTSAQKNPTAFYLCASSIKVGRGDEQFFGPGTRLTVL.